This T cell receptor beta chain was retrieved from a study of cytomegalovirus exposure and HLA in healthy donors. Overall study: The Caucasian-associated ancestry cluster held around 81% of 300 to 450 genotyped donors.

Researchers ran the PCR with 60 Vbeta and 13 Jbeta primers. Produced via immunoSEQ multiplex PCR; TCRdb's table is partial and in-frame only. The sample has over 150,000 clones; 65% to 70% are singletons. At the time of sampling, donors were nominally healthy, though unrecorded immune exposures were likely. The V and J ends lost 3 bases and 8 bases respectively, with 22 bases between them. The germline V gene has CDR1 SEHNR and CDR2 FQNEAQ (reference sequence). This CDR3 has 17 residues. The rearrangement uses TRBV7-9 and TRBJ1-4, with a tentative D call TRBD1 (6 bases). This clonotype originated in a woman younger than 35 in good health and CMV-seropositive. Source material: PBMCs. This CDR3 reads CASSFKGVGASVEKLFF. In nucleotides, the CDR3 is TGTGCCAGCAGCTTCAAGGGGGTCGGTGCTTCCGTGGAAAAACTGTTTTTT.